These T cell receptor beta chains were read from a single sample in a study of response to subunit inactivated influenza vaccine. TCRdb re-called the RT-PCR reads through MiXCR, storing one row per CDR3 protein. The repertoire holds about 800,000 distinct CDR3 sequences, with approximately 22% as singletons. The sequencing used PBMCs from blood, collected 5 days after vaccination. The source of these receptors is a man between 45 and 60 years old who received an inactivated influenza vaccine. CDR3s include the opening cysteine and the closing phenylalanine or tryptophan. Fields, in order: CDR3 protein, CDR3 DNA, J gene, clone size, V gene, D gene. The D gene is left open where the match is weak. For some rows the clone size is stated as once, few or many, or as a class when expanded; others skip it.

CDR3 protein: CASKTGFGVYQPQHF
CDR3 DNA: TGTGCCAGCAAAACAGGGTTTGGGGTTTATCAGCCCCAGCATTTT
J gene: TRBJ1-5
clone size: few
V gene: TRBV6-1
D gene: NA

CDR3 protein: CAIRGQGANEQYF
CDR3 DNA: TGTGCCATCAGAGGACAGGGGGCCAACGAGCAGTACTTC
J gene: TRBJ2-7
clone size: many
V gene: TRBV10-3
D gene: TRBD1

CDR3 protein: CASRGLGLAGGPGSYEQYF
CDR3 DNA: TGTGCCAGCAGGGGATTAGGGCTAGCGGGAGGGCCTGGGTCCTACGAGCAGTACTTC
J gene: TRBJ2-7
clone size: NA
V gene: TRBV6-1
D gene: TRBD2

CDR3 protein: CASRDAGIAEQFF
CDR3 DNA: TGTGCCAGTAGGGATGCGGGGATAGCTGAGCAGTTCTTC
J gene: TRBJ2-1
clone size: NA
V gene: TRBV27
D gene: NA

CDR3 protein: CASSQDSGVNNEQFF
CDR3 DNA: TGCGCCAGCAGCCAAGACAGCGGGGTTAACAATGAGCAGTTCTTC
J gene: TRBJ2-1
clone size: few
V gene: TRBV4-3
D gene: TRBD2

CDR3 protein: CSAREGAVYEQYF
CDR3 DNA: TGCAGTGCTAGAGAAGGGGCAGTCTACGAGCAGTACTTC
J gene: TRBJ2-7
clone size: few
V gene: TRBV20-1
D gene: NA

CDR3 protein: CASSESRGYTEAFF
CDR3 DNA: TGCGCCAGCAGCGAAAGCAGGGGGTACACTGAAGCTTTCTTT
J gene: TRBJ1-1
clone size: NA
V gene: TRBV5-1
D gene: TRBD1

CDR3 protein: CASSLGQGASEAFF
CDR3 DNA: TGCGCCAGCAGCTTGGGACAGGGGGCGAGTGAAGCTTTCTTT
J gene: TRBJ1-1
clone size: NA
V gene: TRBV5-1
D gene: TRBD1

CDR3 protein: CASSLGPRGGTEAFF
CDR3 DNA: TGTGCCAGCAGTTTAGGGCCGCGGGGCGGGACTGAAGCTTTCTTT
J gene: TRBJ1-1
clone size: NA
V gene: TRBV12-3/TRBV12-4
D gene: NA

CDR3 protein: CASRPLGGVDTEAFF
CDR3 DNA: TGTGCCAGCAGACCCTTGGGGGGCGTAGATACTGAAGCTTTCTTT
J gene: TRBJ1-1
clone size: NA
V gene: TRBV7-9
D gene: NA

CDR3 protein: CASSVTGTTYNEQFF
CDR3 DNA: TGTGCCAGCAGCGTTACCGGGACTACCTACAATGAGCAGTTCTTC
J gene: TRBJ2-1
clone size: many
V gene: TRBV9
D gene: TRBD2

CDR3 protein: CASTTGSNTEAFF
CDR3 DNA: TGTGCCAGCACGACAGGGTCGAACACTGAAGCTTTCTTT
J gene: TRBJ1-1
clone size: many
V gene: TRBV6-1
D gene: TRBD1